A single sample is the source of the 27 T cell receptor beta chains below, sequenced in a study of cytomegalovirus exposure and HLA in healthy donors. Primers: 60 Vbeta forward and 13 Jbeta reverse. Sequenced by immunoSEQ multiplex PCR; TCRdb stores in-frame clones only, minus some. The sample lists 100,000 to 150,000 clones; less than 90% were seen once. The specimen sequenced was PBMCs. Receptors originate from a man younger than 35 in good health and CMV-seropositive.

The genes are TRBV7-9 and TRBJ2-2; 11 bases are a match to TRBD2. After removal of 2 bases from V and 4 bases from J, the junction contained 6 bases not matched to a gene. This CDR3 region has 17 residues. From germline, CDR1 is SEHNR and CDR2 FQNEAQ (reference sequence). The CDR3 protein is CASSLPLAGAITGELFF. CDR3 DNA: TGTGCCAGCAGCTTACCACTAGCGGGGGCCATCACCGGGGAGCTGTTTTTT.

The chain is built from TRBV13 and TRBJ2-7; 12 positions match TRBD2. Germline CDR1 is PRHDT and CDR2 is FYEKMQ (reference sequence). The V segment lost 5 bases and the J segment 1 base; nucleotides outside the gene matches: 9. The CDR3 consists of 17 residues. The CDR3 DNA is TGTGCCAGCAGCCCCGGACTAGCGGGGTTACCTTCCTACGAGCAGTACTTC. The encoded protein is CASSPGLAGLPSYEQYF.

The chain couples TRBV7-8 to TRBJ1-3; TRBD1 is a possible D gene (6 bases). The CDR3 spans 15 residues. V was cut by 5 bases and J by 0 bases, with 11 bases left in between. Germline CDR1 reads SGHVS; CDR2 reads FQNEAQ. The CDR3 spells CASSMEGGSGNTIYF. The CDR3, as DNA: TGTGCCAGCAGCATGGAAGGGGGCTCTGGAAACACCATATATTTT.

Only one count was recorded for this clone. CDR3 nucleotide sequence: TGTGCCAGCAGCAGAGGGACAGGGCTGGGCACTGAAGCTTTCTTT. Translated, it gives CASSRGTGLGTEAFF. The chain joins TRBV9 to TRBJ1-1, with 9 bases fitting TRBD1. Germline V lookup: CDR1 SGDLS, CDR2 YYNGEE. Trimming took 4 bases from V and 4 from J; bases not matched to a gene: 8. The CDR3 consists of 15 residues.

The chain carries TRBV6-1 and TRBJ2-3; 8 bases are a match to TRBD2. Trimming took 0 bases from V and 1 from J; bases not matched to a gene: 6. Germline CDR1 is MNHNS and CDR2 is SASEGT. The CDR3 is 17 amino acids. For the CDR3, the DNA is TGTGCCAGCAGTGAAGCTCCGGGGGGGGCCCGCACAGATACGCAGTATTTT. Protein: CASSEAPGGARTDTQYF.

This rearrangement joins TRBV6-1 to TRBJ2-1, with 15 bases aligning to TRBD2. Germline lookup yields CDR1 MNHNS and CDR2 SASEGT. J lost 7 bases, V lost 4 bases, and 2 bases had no gene match. This CDR3 region has 15 residues. CDR3: CASSGTSGGVNEQFF. CDR3 sequence (DNA): TGTGCCAGCAGTGGGACTAGCGGGGGGGTGAATGAGCAGTTCTTC.

This clone was counted a few times. This chain connects TRBV6-1 to TRBJ2-3, with 7 bases that match TRBD1. V was clipped by 4 bases and J by 4 bases; unmatched bases: 8. CDR3 length equals 15 residues. Germline values: CDR1 MNHNS, CDR2 SASEGT. In DNA form, the CDR3 reads TGTGCCAGCAGTGGTTACAGGGGAAGGGCAGATACGCAGTATTTT. Protein product: CASSGYRGRADTQYF.

The chain couples TRBV5-1 to TRBJ2-5, with 7 bases matching TRBD1. Germline V lookup: CDR1 SGHRS, CDR2 YFSETQ. The CDR3 totals 15 residues. After removal of 3 bases from V and 2 bases from J, the junction contained 7 bases not matched to a gene. CDR3 coding DNA: TGCGCCAGCAGCTCTGGAACAGGGGTTCAAGAGACCCAGTACTTC. As protein: CASSSGTGVQETQYF.

The chain carries TRBV30 and TRBJ1-5; D perhaps matches TRBD1 (5 bases). Trimming removed 3 bases at V and 0 bases at J, with 9 bases between. Germline lookup yields CDR1 GTSNPN and CDR2 SVGIG (reference sequence). The CDR3 is made up of 14 amino acids. CDR3 DNA: TGTGCCTGGAGGCAGGGATATAGCAATCAGCCCCAGCATTTT. The encoded protein is CAWRQGYSNQPQHF.

The chain links TRBV13 to TRBJ2-7; the D gene is possibly TRBD2 (6 bases). Deletions cut 5 bases from V and 7 bases from J, with 15 bases between. Germline V gene sequence: CDR1 PRHDT, CDR2 FYEKMQ (reference sequence). CDR3 size: 13 residues. CDR3 nucleotide sequence: TGTGCCAGCAGCCCCGGGAGCTTGGGGGAGCAGTACTTC. Translated: CASSPGSLGEQYF.

This chain uses TRBV5-1 with TRBJ1-1; TRBD1 matches 9 bases. Germline trimming cut 0 bases from V and 3 bases from J; bases unmatched to any gene: 3. Germline values: CDR1 SGHRS, CDR2 YFSETQ. This CDR3 has 15 amino acids. The CDR3 reads CASSLDRGQDTEAFF. The CDR3 DNA is TGCGCCAGCAGCTTGGACAGGGGGCAGGACACTGAAGCTTTCTTT.

The chain links TRBV28 to TRBJ2-3; D possibly corresponds to TRBD1 (6 bases). V was cut by 5 bases and J by 6 bases, with 12 bases left in between. The V gene's germline CDR1 is MDHEN and CDR2 SYDVKM. The CDR3 spans 13 residues. CDR3 nucleotide sequence: TGTGCCAGCAGTCCGCGGACAGCGGATACGCAGTATTTT. Its translation is CASSPRTADTQYF.

Of note for this clone: Other DNA sequences in this specimen translate into the identical CDR3. The chain carries TRBV10-1 and TRBJ2-1; TRBD1 is a possible D gene (7 bases). The CDR3 totals 11 residues. Germline CDR1 is WNHNN and CDR2 is SYGVQD (reference sequence). V lost 5 bases, J lost 10 bases, and 9 bases lay in between. This CDR3 is CASSQGGEQFF. DNA of the CDR3: TGCGCCAGCAGTCAGGGGGGCGAGCAGTTCTTC.

In its sample, this clone was seen once. The chain combines TRBV9 with TRBJ2-3; 11 nucleotides match TRBD2. Losses at the gene ends were 0 bases for V and 6 bases for J; bases not matched to a gene: 6. The length of the CDR3 is 16 residues. The germline gives CDR1 SGDLS, CDR2 YYNGEE. The chain's CDR3 is CASSVEPSGGRDTQYF. The DNA of the CDR3 is TGTGCCAGCAGCGTAGAGCCTAGCGGGGGGAGGGATACGCAGTATTTT.

The CDR3 reads CASRRFLAGGLTDTQYF. The CDR3 DNA is TGTGCCAGCAGACGTTTTCTCGCGGGGGGGCTCACAGATACGCAGTATTTT. The chain employs TRBV28 and TRBJ2-3, with TRBD2 matching over 9 bases. From germline, CDR1 is MDHEN and CDR2 SYDVKM. This CDR3 region has 17 residues. The junction had 12 bases not matched to a gene; V was cut back by 6 bases and J by 2 bases.

The genes are TRBV9 and TRBJ2-3, with D perhaps TRBD2 (6 bases). The germline gives CDR1 SGDLS, CDR2 YYNGEE. Trimming shortened V by 4 bases and J by 5 bases, and 17 bases separated the two germline ends. CDR3 length: 15 residues. The CDR3 coding sequence is TGTGCCAGCAGCCCCCTCGCCGGGGACTTAGATACGCAGTATTTT. Its protein product is CASSPLAGDLDTQYF.

This clone showed up just a few times. The genes are TRBV6-6 and TRBJ2-1; no clear D. Trimming pared 7 bases from V and 0 bases from J, leaving 16 bases between. The CDR3 totals 16 residues. Per germline, CDR1 MNHNY and CDR2 SVGAGI (reference sequence). The CDR3 nucleotides are TGTGCCAGCACGCAATCAGGATCAAGCTCCTACAATGAGCAGTTCTTC. Its protein product is CASTQSGSSSYNEQFF.

The rearrangement joins TRBV6-6 to TRBJ1-6; D might be TRBD1 (6 bases). This CDR3 spans 13 amino acids. Germline assignment: CDR1 MNHNY and CDR2 SVGAGI (reference sequence). Deletions cut 5 bases from V and 7 bases from J, with 9 bases between. The CDR3 region is CASSVGANSPLHF. CDR3 nucleotide sequence: TGTGCCAGCAGTGTGGGGGCCAATTCACCCCTCCACTTT.

The V and J genes are TRBV4-1 and TRBJ1-4; the D is unclear. V lost 3 bases and J 3 bases, leaving 8 bases between the germline ends. CDR1 and CDR2 from the germline V gene are MGHRA and YSYEKL. The CDR3 covers 14 residues. As DNA, the CDR3 is TGCGCCAGCAGCCAGAGAGGTCCTAATGAAAAACTGTTTTTT. It translates to CASSQRGPNEKLFF.

J is TRBJ2-1 and V is TRBV5-5, with 8 bases matching TRBD2. This CDR3 is 14 amino acids long. Germline trimming cut 4 bases from V and 4 bases from J; bases unmatched to any gene: 4. In germline, CDR1 is SGHKS, CDR2 YYEKEE (reference sequence). In DNA, the CDR3 is TGTGCCAGCAGCGGCCGGGGGGGGTACAATGAGCAGTTCTTC. This encodes CASSGRGGYNEQFF.

A few counts support this clone. Other DNA sequences of this sample code for an identical CDR3. V gene TRBV9 combines with J gene TRBJ2-3; 7 nucleotides align to TRBD2. The V gene end was trimmed by 0 bases and the J gene end by 2 bases; junction bases not matched to a gene: 3. The germline gives CDR1 SGDLS, CDR2 YYNGEE. CDR3 length equals 15 residues. CDR3 region: CASSVGGSNTDTQYF. The CDR3, as DNA: TGTGCCAGCAGCGTAGGCGGGAGTAACACAGATACGCAGTATTTT.

This clone has just one count. This chain links TRBV18 with TRBJ2-5; possibly TRBD1 for D (6 bases). This CDR3 has 15 residues. In germline, CDR1 is KGHSH, CDR2 LQKENI. Trimming pared 1 base from V and 4 bases from J, leaving 13 bases between. This CDR3 reads CASSPLDSGIETQYF. The CDR3 region has the DNA TGTGCCAGCTCACCACTGGACAGTGGAATAGAGACCCAGTACTTC.

The CDR3 DNA reads TGCGCCAGCAGCAACTCAGGGTCCTATGCGGTTCGGCAGTACTTC. It translates to CASSNSGSYAVRQYF. The chain links TRBV4-1 to TRBJ2-5, with D maybe TRBD1 (5 bases). Trimming stripped 5 bases from V and 11 bases from J, with 24 bases between. The CDR3 runs 15 residues. CDR1 is MGHRA, CDR2 YSYEKL, per germline.

In nucleotides, the CDR3 is TGTGCCAGCAGTCAACAAGAACGAAATGAAAAACTGTTTTTT. It encodes CASSQQERNEKLFF. The chain carries TRBV2 and TRBJ1-4; D remains unclear. Germline V gene data show CDR1 as SNHLY and CDR2 as FYNNEI. V lost 5 bases and J 5 bases, leaving 12 bases between the germline ends. This CDR3 comprises 14 residues.

The J gene is TRBJ1-2, the V gene TRBV19; D may be TRBD1 (5 bases). V shed 6 bases and J shed 4 bases, with 12 bases lying between them. This CDR3 contains 13 residues. The germline V gene encodes CDR1 LNHDA and CDR2 SQIVND (reference sequence). The DNA for the CDR3 is TGTGCCAGTAGAGAAGGACAAGGCTATGGCTACACCTTC. Translation: CASREGQGYGYTF. The full variable domain, its missing parts supplied by reference TRBV19 and TRBJ1-2, is DGGITQSPKYLFRKEGQNVTLSCEQNLNHDAMYWYRQDPGQGLRLIYYSQIVNDFQKGDIAEGYSVSREKKESFPLTVTSAQKNPTAFYLCASREGQGYGYTFGSGTRLTVV.

The rearrangement links TRBV4-2 to TRBJ2-7, with a tentative D call TRBD2 (5 bases). Germline V gene sequence: CDR1 LGHNA, CDR2 YNFKEQ. The CDR3 is 13 residues long. Trimming pared 4 bases from V and 7 bases from J, leaving 14 bases between. This chain's CDR3 is CASSRVDWEEQYF. In DNA, the CDR3 is TGTGCCAGCAGCCGGGTCGATTGGGAGGAGCAGTACTTC.

This clone turned up a few times. The chain joins TRBV6-1 to TRBJ2-1, with D perhaps TRBD2 (5 bases). Germline-derived CDR1 and CDR2 are MNHNS and SASEGT. Trimming shortened V by 8 bases and J by 3 bases, and 17 bases separated the two germline ends. This CDR3 contains 15 residues. The CDR3 reads CASGRGGSGYNEQFF. The CDR3 nucleotides read TGTGCCAGCGGACGTGGTGGGAGTGGCTACAATGAGCAGTTCTTC.